This paragraph covers one T cell receptor beta chain sequence. The source of the sample is a study of blood T cell repertoires in COVID-19. For the study at large: Italy, Spain and the United States were the sources of the convalescent and acute COVID-19 samples.

Assay: immunoSEQ multiplex PCR; the TCRdb copy retains only in-frame clones and omits some. The sample includes a few hundred thousand clones, about 86% seen only once; the top ten take 3.6%. The CDR3 has 14 residues. CDR1 and CDR2 (germline): LGHNA, YSLEER. Losses at the gene ends were 6 bases for V and 2 bases for J; bases not matched to a gene: 5. The gene calls are TRBV4-3 and TRBJ2-3, with 7 bases aligning to TRBD2. Sample: peripheral blood. The TCR originated in a man aged 18 to 35 with active or convalescent COVID-19. The CDR3 nucleotides read TGCGCCAGCAGGCGGGGGAGATTCACAGATACGCAGTATTTT. As protein: CASRRGRFTDTQYF.